The 19 T cell receptor beta chains in this list originate from one sample, sequenced in a study of blood T cell repertoires in COVID-19. The table came from immunoSEQ multiplex PCR; TCRdb's copy has only in-frame clones and leaves some out. The sample has roughly 330,000 clones, 80% to 90% seen once. The sample consisted of PBMCs or T cells enriched from blood (not recorded which). The receptors shown here come from a woman in her 30s who had recovered from COVID-19.

The rearrangement uses TRBV2 and TRBJ1-5; perhaps TRBD1 as D (5 bases). The CDR3 length is 13 residues. With 5 bases removed from V and 4 bases from J, the gap between germline ends came to 9 bases. Germline V gene sequence: CDR1 SNHLY, CDR2 FYNNEI. The CDR3 here is CASSRAGNQPQHF. In nucleotides, the CDR3 is TGTGCCAGCAGTCGGGCAGGGAATCAGCCCCAGCATTTT. The full variable domain, completed using reference TRBV2 and TRBJ1-5, is EPEVTQTPSHQVTQMGQEVILRCVPISNHLYFYWYRQILGQKVEFLVSFYNNEISEKSEIFDDQFSVERPDGSNFTLKIRSTKLEDSAMYFCASSRAGNQPQHFGDGTRLSIL.

The V and J genes are TRBV19 and TRBJ2-7, with D possibly TRBD1 on 6 matching bases. The germline V and J ends were trimmed by 9 bases and 3 bases, with 12 bases remaining between them. Germline-derived CDR1 and CDR2 are LNHDA and SQIVND (reference sequence). CDR3 length: 12 residues. In DNA form, the CDR3 reads TGTGCCAGCAGGGACACCAACTACGAGCAGTACTTC. Translation gives CASRDTNYEQYF.

CDR3 DNA sequence: TGTGCCAGCAGTGAAGGCAGGTCGACCTACGAGCAGTACTTC. Its protein product is CASSEGRSTYEQYF. The chain combines TRBV2 with TRBJ2-7; D uncertain. V lost 1 base and J lost 2, with 9 bases in between. CDR3 length: 14 residues. Germline V gives CDR1 SNHLY, CDR2 FYNNEI. Full variable domain (missing parts from reference TRBV2 and TRBJ2-7): EPEVTQTPSHQVTQMGQEVILRCVPISNHLYFYWYRQILGQKVEFLVSFYNNEISEKSEIFDDQFSVERPDGSNFTLKIRSTKLEDSAMYFCASSEGRSTYEQYFGPGTRLTVT.

The chain has TRBV11-2 and TRBJ1-1; 7 bases agree with TRBD1. Germline V gives CDR1 SGHAT, CDR2 FQNNGV. CDR3 length equals 15 residues. The trim removed 2 bases at V and 6 bases at J, leaving 9 bases unmatched. In DNA form, the CDR3 reads TGTGCCAGCAGCTTATCAGGGGGAGGACTGTCTGAAGCTTTCTTT. Protein: CASSLSGGGLSEAFF.

V gene TRBV9 combines with J gene TRBJ2-3; 8 bases line up with TRBD2. With 5 bases clipped from V and 4 bases from J, the junction kept 6 bases outside the gene matches. Germline values: CDR1 SGDLS, CDR2 YYNGEE. The CDR3 loop spans 14 amino acids. DNA for the CDR3: TGTGCCAGCAGTCCTGGACTAGCTTCAGATACGCAGTATTTT. Translating it yields CASSPGLASDTQYF.

The chain joins TRBV28 to TRBJ1-2; 8 bases are shared with TRBD1. V dropped 6 bases and J dropped 8; count of bases not matched to a gene: 8. Germline lookup yields CDR1 MDHEN and CDR2 SYDVKM. The CDR3 has 13 residues. CDR3 sequence reads: CASRTGQGRGYTF. In nucleotides, the CDR3 is TGTGCCAGCAGGACCGGACAGGGCCGGGGCTACACCTTC.

V and J are TRBV6-5 and TRBJ1-1; tentatively, D is TRBD1 (5 bases). CDR1 and CDR2 from the germline V gene are MNHEY and SVGAGI. This CDR3 comprises 15 residues. Between the trimmed V and J ends, which lost 0 bases and 4 bases, there was a span of 12 bases. The CDR3 region is CASSYSVGGGTEAFF. The CDR3 DNA reads as TGTGCCAGCAGTTACTCGGTCGGGGGTGGCACTGAAGCTTTCTTT.

V gene TRBV18 combines with J gene TRBJ2-7; D is unclear. V lost 1 base and J 0 bases, leaving 7 bases between the germline ends. Per germline, CDR1 KGHSH and CDR2 LQKENI. This CDR3 region has 14 residues. Written as DNA, the CDR3 is TGTGCCAGCTCACCACTCCACAGCTCCTACGAGCAGTACTTC. Protein product: CASSPLHSSYEQYF.

The chain uses TRBV2 and TRBJ2-3; 13 nucleotides match TRBD2. The ends lost 6 bases at V and 4 bases at J; junction bases unmatched: 4. This CDR3 spans 15 amino acids. Germline CDR1 and CDR2: SNHLY and FYNNEI. Here the CDR3 DNA reads TGTGCCAGCAGAAAACTAGCGGGGGGGTCAGATACGCAGTATTTT. Protein sequence: CASRKLAGGSDTQYF.

This sequence joins TRBV5-6 and TRBJ2-5; no clear D. CDR1 and CDR2 (germline): SGHDT, YYEEEE. The CDR3 spans 14 residues. V was shortened by 0 bases and J by 5 bases, with 11 bases between the two germline ends. The CDR3 here is CASSLARQYETQYF. The CDR3 DNA is TGTGCCAGCAGCTTGGCGCGGCAGTACGAGACCCAGTACTTC. The full variable domain, its missing parts supplied by reference TRBV5-6 and TRBJ2-5, is DAGVTQSPTHLIKTRGQQVTLRCSPKSGHDTVSWYQQALGQGPQFIFQYYEEEERQRGNFPDRFSGHQFPNYSSELNVNALLLGDSALYLCASSLARQYETQYFGPGTRLLVL.

The chain employs TRBV27 and TRBJ1-4; 7 nucleotides align to TRBD1. V lost 8 bases and J lost 2; bases outside the gene matches: 11. The CDR3 has 16 residues. Germline V gene lookup returns CDR1 MNHEY and CDR2 SMNVEV (reference sequence). The CDR3 loop reads CASRITQQGTNEKLFF. Written as DNA, the CDR3 is TGTGCCAGCCGTATCACCCAACAGGGGACTAATGAAAAACTGTTTTTT. The full variable domain, with the rest looked up from reference TRBV27 and TRBJ1-4, is EAQVTQNPRYLITVTGKKLTVTCSQNMNHEYMSWYRQDPGLGLRQIYYSMNVEVTDKGDVPEGYKVSRKEKRNFPLILESPSPNQTSLYFCASRITQQGTNEKLFFGSGTQLSVL.

The rearrangement uses TRBV23-1 and TRBJ1-3; D is possibly TRBD1 (5 bases). TRBV23-1 is treated as an ORF (open reading frame) with a function not yet certain. Between the trimmed V and J ends, which lost 0 bases and 6 bases, there was a span of 15 bases. The CDR3 is 16 residues long. As DNA, the CDR3 is TGCGCCAGCAGTCAATCCGGGAGGGGCGAGGAAAACACCATATATTTT. As protein: CASSQSGRGEENTIYF.

This chain uses TRBV4-1 with TRBJ2-7; weak D call: TRBD2 (6 bases). The CDR3 totals 13 residues. V was trimmed by 5 bases and J by 5 bases, leaving 13 bases between them. Germline CDR1 and CDR2: MGHRA and YSYEKL. CDR3 protein: CASSWGDADEQYF. The CDR3 coding sequence is TGCGCCAGCAGCTGGGGGGACGCGGACGAGCAGTACTTC.

The chain employs TRBV5-5 and TRBJ1-2, with no clear D. Trimming took off 4 bases at V and 4 bases at J, with 11 bases between the two ends. Per germline, CDR1 SGHKS and CDR2 YYEKEE (reference sequence). The CDR3 runs to 13 residues. The CDR3 nucleotides read TGTGCCAGCAGCCGGGGTCCGTCCTATGGCTACACCTTC. Translated, it gives CASSRGPSYGYTF.

This clone appeared a few times. This chain uses TRBV11-2 with TRBJ1-1; 7 nucleotides line up with TRBD1. The CDR3 spans 18 residues. V was pared by 5 bases and J by 0 bases, with 15 bases of the junction left unmatched. Germline CDR1 and CDR2: SGHAT and FQNNGV. The CDR3 bases are TGTGCCAGCAGCCTGGTGGGACAGAGACTTAATCTGAACACTGAAGCTTTCTTT. The encoded protein is CASSLVGQRLNLNTEAFF.

The chain is built from TRBV25-1 and TRBJ2-5, with D possibly matching TRBD2 (6 bases). The germline V gene has CDR1 MGHDK and CDR2 SYGVNS. CDR3 length equals 14 residues. Deletions cut 4 bases from V and 2 bases from J, with 11 bases between. DNA for the CDR3: TGTGCCAGCAGTGGCCCTGGGACTCAAGAGACCCAGTACTTC. Translating it yields CASSGPGTQETQYF.

The V call is TRBV28, the J call TRBJ2-2; possible D gene TRBD2, 6 bases. This CDR3 comprises 16 residues. V lost 5 bases to trimming and J lost 3 bases, with 16 bases between them. Germline values: CDR1 MDHEN, CDR2 SYDVKM. The CDR3 sequence is CASSVYRDSYTGELFF. CDR3 nucleotides: TGTGCCAGCAGTGTGTACCGGGACTCCTACACCGGGGAGCTGTTTTTT.

The gene calls are TRBV7-2 and TRBJ2-2; D unclear. The CDR3 sequence is 14 residues long. V gave up 5 bases and J gave up 9 bases, with 16 bases separating them. Germline loops: CDR1 SGHTA, CDR2 FQGNSA. This CDR3 is CASSGQTNLRELFF. The CDR3 region has the DNA TGTGCCAGCAGCGGGCAGACGAATCTGCGGGAGCTGTTTTTT. The variable domain in full, with the rest retrieved from reference TRBV7-2 and TRBJ2-2, is GAGVSQSPSNKVTEKGKDVELRCDPISGHTALYWYRQSLGQGLEFLIYFQGNSAPDKSGLPSDRFSAERTGGSVSTLTIQRTQQEDSAVYLCASSGQTNLRELFFGEGSRLTVL.

V gene TRBV12-3 or TRBV12-4 combines with J gene TRBJ2-7, with 8 bases identical to TRBD1. The CDR3 length is 12 residues. J was trimmed by 7 bases and V by 8 bases; bases with no gene match: 7. The CDR3 nucleotides are TGTGCCAGCGGACAGGGTTTCGGGGAGCAGTACTTC. Translating it yields CASGQGFGEQYF.